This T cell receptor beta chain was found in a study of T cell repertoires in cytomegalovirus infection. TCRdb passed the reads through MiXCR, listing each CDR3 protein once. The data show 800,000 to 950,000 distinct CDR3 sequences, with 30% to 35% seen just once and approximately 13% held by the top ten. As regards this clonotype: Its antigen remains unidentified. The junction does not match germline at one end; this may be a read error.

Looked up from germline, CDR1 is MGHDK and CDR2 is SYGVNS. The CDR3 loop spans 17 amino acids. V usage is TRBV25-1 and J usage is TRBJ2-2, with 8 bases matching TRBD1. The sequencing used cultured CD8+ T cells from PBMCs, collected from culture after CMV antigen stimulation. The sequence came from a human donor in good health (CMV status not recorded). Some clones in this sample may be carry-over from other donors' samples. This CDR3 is CAGSAPRQGMNTGELFF. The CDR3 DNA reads TGTGCCGGCAGTGCCCCCCGACAGGGGATGAACACCGGGGAGCTGTTTTTT.